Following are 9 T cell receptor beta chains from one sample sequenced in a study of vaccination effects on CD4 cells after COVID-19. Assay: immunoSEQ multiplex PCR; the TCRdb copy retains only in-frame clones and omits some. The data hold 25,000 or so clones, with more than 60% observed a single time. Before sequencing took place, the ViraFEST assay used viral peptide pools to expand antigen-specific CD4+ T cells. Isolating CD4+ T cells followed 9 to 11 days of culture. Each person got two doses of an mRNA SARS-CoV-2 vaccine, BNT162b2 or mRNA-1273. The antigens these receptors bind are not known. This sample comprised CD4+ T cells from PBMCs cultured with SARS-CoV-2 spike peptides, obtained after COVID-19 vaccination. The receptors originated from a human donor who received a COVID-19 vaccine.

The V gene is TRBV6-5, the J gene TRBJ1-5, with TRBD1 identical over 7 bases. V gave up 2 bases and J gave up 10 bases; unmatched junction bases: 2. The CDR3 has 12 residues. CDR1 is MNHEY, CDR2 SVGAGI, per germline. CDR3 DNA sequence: TGTGCCAGCAGTTACCGACAGGGTCCCCAGCATTTT. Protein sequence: CASSYRQGPQHF.

This chain's CDR3 is CASSPRETSTDTQYF. In nucleotides, the CDR3 is TGTGCCAGCAGCCCCAGGGAAACCAGCACAGATACGCAGTATTTT. The chain carries TRBV13 and TRBJ2-3; TRBD1 is a possible D gene (5 bases). The CDR3 runs 15 residues. Germline-derived CDR1 and CDR2 are PRHDT and FYEKMQ (reference sequence). V lost 5 bases to trimming and J lost 0 bases, with 12 bases between them.

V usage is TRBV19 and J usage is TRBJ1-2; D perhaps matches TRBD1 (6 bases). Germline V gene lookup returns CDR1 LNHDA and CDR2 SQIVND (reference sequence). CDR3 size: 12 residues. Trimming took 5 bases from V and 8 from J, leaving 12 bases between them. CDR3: CASSPQGLGYTF. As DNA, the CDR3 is TGTGCCAGTAGTCCACAGGGTTTAGGCTACACCTTC.

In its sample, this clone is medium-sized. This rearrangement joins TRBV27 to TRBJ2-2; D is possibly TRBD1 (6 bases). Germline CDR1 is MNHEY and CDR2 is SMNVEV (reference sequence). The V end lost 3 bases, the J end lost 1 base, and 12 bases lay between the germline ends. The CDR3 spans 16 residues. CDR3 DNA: TGTGCCAGCAGTTTCCGCCTGACAGGGAACACCGGGGAGCTGTTTTTT. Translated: CASSFRLTGNTGELFF.

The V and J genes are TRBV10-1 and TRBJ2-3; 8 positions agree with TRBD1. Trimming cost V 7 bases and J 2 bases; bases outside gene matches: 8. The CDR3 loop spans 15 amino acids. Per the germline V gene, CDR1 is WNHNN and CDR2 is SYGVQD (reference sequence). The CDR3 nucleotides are TGCGCCAGCACCGCTGGACAGGGACCCACAGATACGCAGTATTTT. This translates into CASTAGQGPTDTQYF.

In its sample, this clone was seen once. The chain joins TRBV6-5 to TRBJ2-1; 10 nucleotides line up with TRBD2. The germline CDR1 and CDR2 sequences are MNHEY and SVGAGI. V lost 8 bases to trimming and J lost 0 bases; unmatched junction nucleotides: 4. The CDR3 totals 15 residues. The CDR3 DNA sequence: TGTGCCAGCCTGGGACTAGCGTCCTCCTACAATGAGCAGTTCTTC. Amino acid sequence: CASLGLASSYNEQFF.

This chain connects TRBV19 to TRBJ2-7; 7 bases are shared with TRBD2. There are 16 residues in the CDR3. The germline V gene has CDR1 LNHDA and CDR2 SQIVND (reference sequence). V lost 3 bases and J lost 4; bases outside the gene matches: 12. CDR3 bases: TGTGCCAGTAGTATTCTGGAGCCAGGGAGGGGATACGAGCAGTACTTC. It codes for CASSILEPGRGYEQYF.

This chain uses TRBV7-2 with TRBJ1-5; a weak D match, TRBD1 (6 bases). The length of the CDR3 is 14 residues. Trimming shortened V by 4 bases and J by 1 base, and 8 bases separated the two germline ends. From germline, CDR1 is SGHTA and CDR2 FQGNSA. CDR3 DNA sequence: TGTGCCAGCAGCTCGGGACAAAGCAATCAGCCCCAGCATTTT. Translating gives CASSSGQSNQPQHF.

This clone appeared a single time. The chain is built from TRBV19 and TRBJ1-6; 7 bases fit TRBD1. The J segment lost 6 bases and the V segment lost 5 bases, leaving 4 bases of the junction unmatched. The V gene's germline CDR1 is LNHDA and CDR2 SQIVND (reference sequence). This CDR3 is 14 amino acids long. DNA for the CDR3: TGTGCCAGTAGTGATTACAGGGGTAATTCACCCCTCCACTTT. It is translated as CASSDYRGNSPLHF.